These 26 T cell receptor beta chains originate from one sample sequenced in a study of T-cell reconstitution after alpha-beta-depleted transplantation in children. Unique molecular identifiers were incorporated when the TCRbeta library was constructed. TCRdb itself ran the PCR reads through MiXCR, one entry per CDR3 protein. Of roughly 180,000 distinct CDR3 sequences in the sample, about 14% are singletons; the top ten hold under 15%. The sequencing here drew on PBMCs from the stem cell graft donor, taken from the stem cell graft. The source of these receptors is a human donor who donated a stem cell graft to a child with acute lymphoblastic leukemia.

This clonotype was picked up a small number of times. The chain links TRBV25-1 to TRBJ2-6; D gene uncertain. V lost 4 bases to trimming and J lost 1 base, with 8 bases between them. The length of the CDR3 is 15 residues. Germline CDR1 MGHDK, CDR2 SYGVNS. The CDR3, as DNA: TGTGCCAGCAGTGGGACCGTGTCTGGGGCCAACGTCCTGACTTTC. Residues: CASSGTVSGANVLTF.

The chain joins TRBV15 to TRBJ1-2; 10 bases match TRBD1. CDR3 length: 14 residues. Trimming took 3 bases from V and 3 from J; bases not matched to a gene: 1. The V gene's germline CDR1 is LNHNV and CDR2 YYDKDF (reference sequence). Here the CDR3 reads CATSRDRGDYGYTF. CDR3 DNA sequence: TGTGCCACCAGCAGGGACAGGGGGGACTATGGCTACACCTTC.

The chain is built from TRBV12-3 or TRBV12-4 and TRBJ1-1; D perhaps matches TRBD1 (5 bases). The CDR3 extends over 14 amino acids. V lost 3 bases and J lost 3, with 11 bases in between. The CDR3 protein is CASSFSGGDTEAFF. The CDR3 DNA reads TGTGCCAGCAGTTTTTCCGGAGGGGACACTGAAGCTTTCTTT.

This clonotype appeared many times. V gene TRBV4-1 combines with J gene TRBJ2-1; no reliable D call. V lost 4 bases, J lost 6 bases, and 13 bases lay in between. The germline V gene has CDR1 MGHRA and CDR2 YSYEKL. This CDR3 is built from 14 residues. CDR3 protein: CASSLGSGVNEQFF. DNA for the CDR3: TGCGCCAGCAGCCTCGGTTCAGGCGTCAATGAGCAGTTCTTC.

The V call is TRBV12-3 or TRBV12-4, the J call TRBJ2-1; no definite D call. Trimming left V 2 bases short and J 9 bases short, with 23 bases between. CDR3 length equals 17 residues. The CDR3 loop reads CASSLRSANSRYAEQFF. CDR3 nucleotides: TGTGCCAGCAGTTTAAGGTCGGCCAATAGCCGTTACGCTGAGCAGTTCTTC.

This clonotype occurred many times. The rearrangement uses TRBV20-1 and TRBJ2-1, with 9 bases that match TRBD2. Germline assignment: CDR1 DFQATT and CDR2 SNEGSKA (reference sequence). The ends lost 0 bases at V and 13 bases at J; junction bases unmatched: 13. There are 15 residues in the CDR3. The CDR3 reads CSARDAVAGGPKQFF. CDR3 bases: TGCAGTGCTAGAGATGCGGTGGCGGGAGGGCCCAAACAGTTCTTC.

The table lists this clonotype with many counts. The V gene is TRBV12-3 or TRBV12-4, the J gene TRBJ2-2; D unresolved. The CDR3 runs 13 residues. The V end was cut by 3 bases, the J end by 5 bases, with 7 bases between. CDR3 sequence: CASSLTRTGELFF. The CDR3 DNA is TGTGCCAGCAGTTTGACCCGAACCGGGGAGCTGTTTTTT.

As for this clonotype: A much larger clone differs from this one at a single base, so this may be a read error. V gene TRBV7-2 combines with J gene TRBJ2-7; D not certain. V was pared by 3 bases and J by 2 bases, with 11 bases between. The CDR3 runs 14 residues. Germline V gene data show CDR1 as SGHTA and CDR2 as FQGNSA. This CDR3 reads CASSFRPGAYEQYF. In DNA, the CDR3 is TGTGCCAGCAGCTTTCGACCGGGTGCCTACGAGCAGTACTTC.

This clonotype was observed at least ten times. V and J are TRBV20-1 and TRBJ2-2; D call uncertain. CDR3 length: 13 amino acids. Germline CDR1 DFQATT, CDR2 SNEGSKA (reference sequence). The CDR3 is CSFSRIDTGELFF. In DNA form, the CDR3 reads TGCAGCTTCAGCAGGATCGACACCGGGGAGCTGTTTTTT.

The chain is built from TRBV19 and TRBJ2-7; 9 positions match TRBD1. Germline V gene lookup returns CDR1 LNHDA and CDR2 SQIVND (reference sequence). This CDR3 is built from 14 residues. The V and J ends lost 5 bases and 4 bases, in that order; junction bases with no gene match: 6. CDR3 in DNA: TGTGCCAGTAGTCCCACAGGGGGCGGATACGAGCAGTACTTC. Its translation is CASSPTGGGYEQYF.

This clonotype was recorded a few times. This sequence joins TRBV5-6 and TRBJ1-1; D gene ambiguous. The CDR3 totals 12 residues. Per the germline V gene, CDR1 is SGHDT and CDR2 is YYEEEE. V lost 0 bases and J 4 bases, leaving 4 bases between the germline ends. The CDR3 nucleotides are TGTGCCAGCAGCTTGGTACCCACTGAAGCTTTCTTT. Residues: CASSLVPTEAFF.

Many counts were recorded for this clonotype. The rearrangement links TRBV20-1 to TRBJ1-2; TRBD1 matches 7 bases. V lost 5 bases, J lost 6 bases, and 9 bases stayed unmatched. Germline CDR1 DFQATT, CDR2 SNEGSKA (reference sequence). The CDR3 is 13 residues long. The CDR3 sequence: CSAESTGRHGYTF. The CDR3 nucleotides read TGCAGTGCTGAATCGACAGGGAGGCATGGCTACACCTTC.

In its sample, this clonotype was seen many times. The chain carries TRBV12-3 or TRBV12-4 and TRBJ2-7, with 7 bases aligning to TRBD2. V dropped 6 bases and J dropped 2; count of bases not matched to a gene: 7. The CDR3 is 14 residues long. The DNA for the CDR3 is TGTGCCAGCAGGCCTCGGGACTACCCCTACGAGCAGTACTTC. Residues: CASRPRDYPYEQYF.

This clonotype was counted at least ten times. This chain joins TRBV12-3 or TRBV12-4 and TRBJ1-1; 7 bases fit TRBD1. After removal of 5 bases from V and 10 bases from J, the junction contained 13 bases not matched to a gene. The CDR3 has 14 amino acids. In nucleotides, the CDR3 is TGTGCCAGCAGTATAACAGGGGTGTTATCGGCAGCTTTCTTT. Translation: CASSITGVLSAAFF.

This clonotype was found many times. This chain links TRBV5-1 with TRBJ2-5; the D is unclear. Deletions cut 4 bases from V and 0 bases from J, with 10 bases between. This CDR3 comprises 14 residues. Germline-derived CDR1 and CDR2 are SGHRS and YFSETQ. CDR3 nucleotide sequence: TGCGCCAGCAGCAGCCCGGCGTACCAAGAGACCCAGTACTTC. Residues: CASSSPAYQETQYF.

This clonotype was found once. The V gene is TRBV5-5, the J gene TRBJ2-2; D gene uncertain. V lost 0 bases to trimming and J lost 5 bases, with 14 bases between them. This CDR3 comprises 16 residues. The germline V gene encodes CDR1 SGHKS and CDR2 YYEKEE (reference sequence). The CDR3 region has the DNA TGTGCCAGCAGCTTGGATCTGGAATCAGCGACCGGGGAGCTGTTTTTT. Translating it yields CASSLDLESATGELFF. Based on the CDR3 plus reference TRBV5-5 and TRBJ2-2, the full variable domain is DAGVTQSPTHLIKTRGQQVTLRCSPISGHKSVSWYQQVLGQGPQFIFQYYEKEERGRGNFPDRFSARQFPNYSSELNVNALLLGDSALYLCASSLDLESATGELFFGEGSRLTVL.

This clonotype was detected ten times or more. The chain has TRBV3-1 and TRBJ2-1; 7 nucleotides line up with TRBD1. The CDR3 loop spans 13 amino acids. J lost 4 bases, V lost 8 bases, and 5 bases had no gene match. In germline, CDR1 is LGHDT, CDR2 YNNKEL (reference sequence). CDR3 nucleotides: TGTGCCAGCTGCTTACAGGGGTACAATGAGCAGTTCTTC. It encodes CASCLQGYNEQFF.

Many counts were recorded for this clonotype. The chain couples TRBV5-1 to TRBJ2-2, with unresolved D. The germline V and J ends were trimmed by 4 bases and 6 bases, with 10 bases remaining between them. In germline, CDR1 is SGHRS, CDR2 YFSETQ. There are 13 residues in the CDR3. CDR3 protein: CASSQMSSGELFF. The CDR3 bases are TGCGCCAGCAGCCAAATGTCTTCCGGGGAGCTGTTTTTT. The complete variable domain, with remaining parts taken from reference TRBV5-1 and TRBJ2-2, reads KAGVTQTPRYLIKTRGQQVTLSCSPISGHRSVSWYQQTPGQGLQFLFEYFSETQRNKGNFPGRFSGRQFSNSRSEMNVSTLELGDSALYLCASSQMSSGELFFGEGSRLTVL.

This clonotype was detected many times. V gene TRBV18 combines with J gene TRBJ2-3; no clear D gene. The CDR3 is 17 amino acids. V was trimmed by 3 bases and J by 1 base, leaving 17 bases between them. Germline V gene data show CDR1 as KGHSH and CDR2 as LQKENI. The CDR3, as DNA: TGTGCCAGCTCACCCCAGGTCCCAAGAGAGGGCACAGATACGCAGTATTTT. It codes for CASSPQVPREGTDTQYF.

Many counts were recorded for this clonotype. This sequence joins TRBV18 and TRBJ1-2; 9 bases map to TRBD1. The germline gives CDR1 KGHSH, CDR2 LQKENI. The CDR3 runs to 13 residues. Trimming took 6 bases from V and 2 from J; bases not matched to a gene: 1. CDR3 in DNA: TGTGCCAGCTCCGGACAGGGGAACTATGGCTACACCTTC. Its protein product is CASSGQGNYGYTF.

This clonotype was counted ten times or more. The gene calls are TRBV11-2 and TRBJ2-3; 12 bases fit TRBD2. Trimming cost V 0 bases and J 4 bases; bases outside gene matches: 17. CDR3 length equals 21 residues. The germline gives CDR1 SGHAT, CDR2 FQNNGV. The chain's CDR3 is CASSLEGFGLAGGPGADTQYF. The CDR3 DNA is TGTGCCAGCAGCTTAGAGGGCTTTGGGCTAGCGGGAGGGCCTGGGGCAGATACGCAGTATTTT.

This clonotype was seen repeatedly, ten times or more. The chain employs TRBV7-9 and TRBJ2-3; D is unclear. Germline CDR1 is SEHNR and CDR2 is FQNEAQ (reference sequence). The V gene lost 3 bases and the J gene lost 5 bases, with 9 bases spanning the gap. The CDR3 is made up of 13 amino acids. Here the CDR3 DNA reads TGTGCCAGCAGCTTGGGGTTTGGAGATACGCAGTATTTT. Protein sequence: CASSLGFGDTQYF.

This clonotype was seen more than once but under ten times. J is TRBJ1-2 and V is TRBV5-1; D is uncertain. The CDR3 contains 13 residues. In germline, CDR1 is SGHRS, CDR2 YFSETQ. V was shortened by 0 bases and J by 4 bases, with 7 bases between the two germline ends. CDR3 coding DNA: TGCGCCAGCAGCTTGGACGTGGGCTATGGCTACACCTTC. Protein: CASSLDVGYGYTF. Full variable domain (outside the CDR3, taken from reference TRBV5-1 and TRBJ1-2): KAGVTQTPRYLIKTRGQQVTLSCSPISGHRSVSWYQQTPGQGLQFLFEYFSETQRNKGNFPGRFSGRQFSNSRSEMNVSTLELGDSALYLCASSLDVGYGYTFGSGTRLTVV.

This clonotype was seen many times. This rearrangement joins TRBV29-1 to TRBJ2-1; 9 bases map to TRBD1. Unmatched junction bases numbered 11, after V lost 7 bases and J lost 7 bases. The CDR3 totals 14 residues. Germline V lookup: CDR1 SQVTM, CDR2 ANQGSEA. DNA for the CDR3: TGCAGCGGGACAACGGGACAGGGTCCTAATGAGCAGTTCTTC. This gives the protein CSGTTGQGPNEQFF.

This clonotype was recorded at least ten times. V gene TRBV5-1 combines with J gene TRBJ1-5, with TRBD1 identical over 7 bases. V dropped 3 bases and J dropped 5; count of bases not matched to a gene: 5. The CDR3 length is 14 residues. The germline CDR1 and CDR2 sequences are SGHRS and YFSETQ. CDR3 loop: CASSYAQGDQPQHF. The CDR3 DNA follows: TGCGCCAGCAGCTACGCCCAGGGGGATCAGCCCCAGCATTTT.

This clonotype was observed at least ten times. V and J are TRBV7-2 and TRBJ2-7; D call uncertain. V lost 5 bases and J lost 5, with 10 bases in between. This CDR3 has 12 amino acids. Looked up from germline, CDR1 is SGHTA and CDR2 is FQGNSA. The CDR3 reads CASSPDAHEQYF. The CDR3 bases are TGTGCCAGCAGCCCCGACGCCCACGAGCAGTACTTC.